Below, 27 T cell receptor beta chains from the same sample are listed, as sequenced in a study of T cells in Graves' hyperthyroidism and ophthalmopathy. TCR beta CDR3 sequences were amplified from RNA transcripts. A set of HTBI primers served as the primers for a first-round RT-PCR of the TCR CDR3. TCRdb independently ran MiXCR on the multiplex PCR reads; one entry per CDR3 protein. Of roughly 290,000 distinct CDR3 sequences listed, more than 10% are singletons. What was sequenced was blood. These receptor sequences come from a woman aged 25 to 39 with Graves' hyperthyroidism that later progressed to Graves' ophthalmopathy.

In this sample, this clonotype turned up many times. The V and J genes are TRBV20-1 and TRBJ2-7, with 9 nucleotides matching TRBD2. CDR3 length: 13 amino acids. The junction had 4 bases not matched to a gene; V was cut back by 3 bases and J by 4 bases. CDR1 is DFQATT, CDR2 SNEGSKA, per germline (reference sequence). The DNA of the CDR3 is TGCAGTGCTAGGGGGAGCGGGAGGTACGAGCAGTACTTC. Amino acid sequence: CSARGSGRYEQYF.

The rearrangement links TRBV27 to TRBJ2-6, with 9 bases matching TRBD1. The CDR3 loop spans 18 amino acids. Germline CDR1 and CDR2: MNHEY and SMNVEV (reference sequence). V shed 2 bases and J 2 bases; nucleotides not matched to a gene: 7. The CDR3 DNA is TGTGCCAGCAGTTTAACAGGGGGCAATTTTGCTGGGGCCAACGTCCTGACTTTC. This gives the protein CASSLTGGNFAGANVLTF.

At least ten counts were recorded for this clonotype. The J gene is TRBJ1-2, the V gene TRBV6-2 or TRBV6-3, with 8 bases lining up with TRBD1. Trimming at V came to 2 bases and at J to 3 bases, leaving 8 bases not matched to a gene. The CDR3 loop spans 16 amino acids. Germline loops: CDR1 MNHEY, CDR2 SVGEGT. The CDR3 reads CASSYNRGRVDYGYTF. The DNA for the CDR3 is TGTGCCAGCAGTTACAACAGGGGGAGGGTCGACTATGGCTACACCTTC.

This clonotype was seen at least ten times. The V and J genes are TRBV11-2 and TRBJ2-6; D ambiguous. This CDR3 spans 18 amino acids. Per the germline V gene, CDR1 is SGHAT and CDR2 is FQNNGV. The germline V and J ends were trimmed by 3 bases and 2 bases, with 17 bases remaining between them. In DNA, the CDR3 is TGTGCCAGCAGCTTTTGGACCATCGTTGTCCCTGGGGCCAACGTCCTGACTTTC. This gives the protein CASSFWTIVVPGANVLTF. Drawing the rest from reference TRBV11-2 and TRBJ2-6, the complete variable domain is EAGVAQSPRYKIIEKRQSVAFWCNPISGHATLYWYQQILGQGPKLLIQFQNNGVVDDSQLPKDRFSAERLKGVDSTLKIQPAKLEDSAVYLCASSFWTIVVPGANVLTFGAGSRLTVL.

This clonotype occurred a few times. V is TRBV6-5 and J is TRBJ2-2; 16 nucleotides agree with TRBD2. The ends lost 0 bases at V and 6 bases at J; junction bases unmatched: 4. The CDR3 loop spans 18 amino acids. Germline CDR1 and CDR2: MNHEY and SVGAGI. The chain's CDR3 is CASSYSGLAGGGAGELFF. The CDR3 coding sequence is TGTGCCAGCAGTTACTCGGGACTAGCGGGAGGGGGGGCCGGGGAGCTGTTTTTT.

This clonotype was seen at least ten times. The rearrangement joins TRBV6-1 to TRBJ2-7; 8 nucleotides align to TRBD1. The germline V gene has CDR1 MNHNS and CDR2 SASEGT. There are 12 residues in the CDR3. Unmatched junction bases numbered 5, after V lost 7 bases and J lost 6 bases. The CDR3 is CASNQGAGEQYF. The CDR3, as DNA: TGTGCCAGCAACCAGGGGGCCGGCGAGCAGTACTTC.

This clonotype was seen ten or more times. This chain joins TRBV30 and TRBJ1-2, with D tentatively TRBD1 (5 bases). CDR1 GTSNPN and CDR2 SVGIG come from the germline V gene (reference sequence). Trimming stripped 2 bases from V and 4 bases from J, with 14 bases between. The length of the CDR3 is 14 residues. The CDR3, as DNA: TGTGCCTGGAGTTTAGATTGGGGGTCCTATGGCTACACCTTC. Amino acid sequence: CAWSLDWGSYGYTF.

This clonotype was counted at least ten times. The CDR3 sequence is CASSRGQGVSEKLFF. CDR3 coding DNA: TGTGCCAGCAGCCGAGGACAGGGAGTCTCTGAAAAACTGTTTTTT. The chain uses TRBV5-6 and TRBJ1-4; 8 bases align to TRBD1. Germline-derived CDR1 and CDR2 are SGHDT and YYEEEE. The J segment lost 7 bases and the V segment lost 4 bases, leaving 9 bases of the junction unmatched. The CDR3 length is 15 residues.

The chain combines TRBV6-5 with TRBJ1-2; TRBD1 is a possible D gene (6 bases). Germline V gene sequence: CDR1 MNHEY, CDR2 SVGAGI. V was shortened by 0 bases and J by 6 bases, with 11 bases between the two germline ends. There are 14 residues in the CDR3. The CDR3: CASSYSGGADGYTF. The CDR3 DNA sequence: TGTGCCAGCAGTTACTCGGGGGGGGCGGATGGCTACACCTTC.

This clonotype has a count of ten or more. V is TRBV20-1 and J is TRBJ1-1; tentative D call: TRBD1 (5 bases). The V gene's germline CDR1 is DFQATT and CDR2 SNEGSKA (reference sequence). The CDR3 sequence is 13 residues long. Between the trimmed V and J ends, which lost 6 bases and 7 bases, there was a span of 18 bases. For the CDR3, the DNA is TGCAGTGCGATGGGCCAGGGCCATCTTGAAGCTTTCTTT. Encoded protein: CSAMGQGHLEAFF.

Many counts were recorded for this clonotype. The chain couples TRBV9 to TRBJ2-1; D not certain. The V end lost 0 bases, the J end lost 0 bases, and 7 bases lay between the germline ends. The CDR3 totals 15 residues. Germline V gene data show CDR1 as SGDLS and CDR2 as YYNGEE. CDR3 region: CASSVDWASYNEQFF. DNA for the CDR3: TGTGCCAGCAGCGTAGATTGGGCCTCCTACAATGAGCAGTTCTTC.

This chain joins TRBV30 and TRBJ2-7; D is unresolved. CDR3 length: 13 amino acids. V lost 0 bases and J lost 3, with 9 bases in between. Per germline, CDR1 GTSNPN and CDR2 SVGIG (reference sequence). The CDR3 reads CAWSVPWDYEQYF. The CDR3 region has the DNA TGTGCCTGGAGTGTACCGTGGGACTACGAGCAGTACTTC.

This clonotype appeared many times. The chain has TRBV27 and TRBJ1-1; D uncertain. The V and J ends lost 4 bases and 0 bases respectively, with 15 bases between them. This CDR3 region has 16 residues. The germline CDR1 and CDR2 sequences are MNHEY and SMNVEV (reference sequence). CDR3 sequence: CASSSPPGRMNTEAFF. Here the CDR3 DNA reads TGTGCCAGCAGTTCTCCTCCGGGTAGAATGAACACTGAAGCTTTCTTT.

The genes are TRBV4-1 and TRBJ1-1; 8 bases agree with TRBD1. The CDR3 extends over 17 amino acids. V shed 3 bases and J 4 bases; nucleotides not matched to a gene: 13. Germline-derived CDR1 and CDR2 are MGHRA and YSYEKL. The CDR3 sequence is CASSHTGQGTWVTEAFF. In nucleotides, the CDR3 is TGCGCCAGCAGCCATACAGGACAGGGTACTTGGGTCACTGAAGCTTTCTTT.

V and J are TRBV5-5 and TRBJ2-5; perhaps TRBD2 as D (6 bases). V was pared by 0 bases and J by 2 bases, with 14 bases between. CDR3 length: 16 residues. Germline V gene lookup returns CDR1 SGHKS and CDR2 YYEKEE (reference sequence). The CDR3 sequence: CASSLVGEALQETQYF. DNA of the CDR3: TGTGCCAGCAGCTTGGTGGGGGAGGCCCTACAAGAGACCCAGTACTTC.

As regards this clonotype: The junction does not match germline at one end; this may be a read error. The V gene is TRBV3-1, the J gene TRBJ2-1; D perhaps matches TRBD1 (6 bases). The CDR3 is made up of 15 amino acids. Germline V lookup: CDR1 LGHDT, CDR2 YNNKEL (reference sequence). The CDR3 loop reads CASRQGDNSYNEQFF. The CDR3 region has the DNA TGTGCCAGCAGACAAGGGGACAACTCCTACAATGAGCAGTTCTTC.

This clonotype has a count of ten or more. The V gene is TRBV18, the J gene TRBJ2-4; TRBD1 matches at 7 bases. The CDR3 extends over 14 amino acids. V dropped 3 bases and J dropped 6; count of bases not matched to a gene: 5. From germline, CDR1 is KGHSH and CDR2 LQKENI. The CDR3 DNA follows: TGTGCCAGCTCACCTTATAGGACAGGAAACATTCAGTACTTC. The encoded protein is CASSPYRTGNIQYF.

The chain is built from TRBV4-3 and TRBJ2-4; D possibly corresponds to TRBD2 (6 bases). Between the trimmed V and J ends, which lost 0 bases and 8 bases, there was a span of 14 bases. The length of the CDR3 is 15 residues. Germline V gene lookup returns CDR1 LGHNA and CDR2 YSLEER. CDR3 bases: TGCGCCAGCAGCCAAGAAGGAGGGGAGGCTTACATTCAGTACTTC. Its translation is CASSQEGGEAYIQYF.

This clonotype occurred many times. This chain uses TRBV30 with TRBJ2-2; 7 bases line up with TRBD1. The CDR3 consists of 15 residues. The junction had 9 bases not matched to a gene; V was cut back by 3 bases and J by 5 bases. CDR1 GTSNPN and CDR2 SVGIG come from the germline V gene (reference sequence). The CDR3 region is CAWRVTGVGTGELFF. The DNA for the CDR3 is TGTGCCTGGAGAGTTACAGGGGTGGGGACCGGGGAGCTGTTTTTT. Filled out from reference TRBV30 and TRBJ2-2, the complete variable domain reads SQTIHQWPATLVQPVGSPLSLECTVEGTSNPNLYWYRQAAGRGLQLLFYSVGIGQISSEVPQNLSASRPQDRQFILSSKKLLLSDSGFYLCAWRVTGVGTGELFFGEGSRLTVL.

This clonotype was picked up many times. The V gene is TRBV7-3, the J gene TRBJ2-5; TRBD2 matches 8 bases. The CDR3 loop spans 14 amino acids. J gave up 5 bases and V 8 bases, and 10 bases lay outside the gene matches. The germline V gene encodes CDR1 SGHTA and CDR2 FQGTGA. This CDR3 is CASGLGLVGETQYF. The CDR3 nucleotides are TGTGCCAGCGGCCTGGGACTAGTGGGGGAGACCCAGTACTTC.

Only a few counts were recorded for this clonotype. V is TRBV6-2 or TRBV6-3 and J is TRBJ2-1; either TRBD1 or TRBD2 may supply D (5 bases each). V gave up 11 bases and J gave up 2 bases, with 13 bases separating them. Germline V gene lookup returns CDR1 MNHEY and CDR2 SVGEGT. The CDR3 is made up of 13 amino acids. CDR3 sequence (DNA): TGTGCCGTCCGGGACGCCGCCTACAATGAGCAGTTCTTC. Its translation: CAVRDAAYNEQFF.

The genes are TRBV6-2 or TRBV6-3 and TRBJ2-1, with D hard to call. The CDR3 is made up of 14 amino acids. Germline V lookup: CDR1 MNHEY, CDR2 SVGEGT. Between the trimmed V and J ends, which lost 8 bases and 9 bases, there was a span of 20 bases. CDR3 bases: TGTGCCAGCGCCACTGAGGTAACCATAGGTGAGCAGTTCTTC. As protein: CASATEVTIGEQFF.

This clonotype was detected many times. CDR3 sequence reads: CASALDNYGYTF. The CDR3, as DNA: TGTGCCAGCGCTCTCGATAACTATGGCTACACCTTC. The chain recombines TRBV7-9 with TRBJ1-2; no clear D. V was shortened by 8 bases and J by 1 base, with 8 bases between the two germline ends. In germline, CDR1 is SEHNR, CDR2 FQNEAQ (reference sequence). The CDR3 totals 12 residues.

This clonotype was seen ten or more times. The chain has TRBV27 and TRBJ1-1; D possibly corresponds to TRBD1 (5 bases). CDR3 length: 13 amino acids. The germline V gene encodes CDR1 MNHEY and CDR2 SMNVEV (reference sequence). V shed 3 bases and J shed 4 bases, with 9 bases lying between them. The CDR3 sequence: CASSFGTGTEAFF. Here the CDR3 DNA reads TGTGCCAGCAGTTTTGGGACCGGCACTGAAGCTTTCTTT.

The sample holds many counts of this clonotype. V is TRBV6-2 or TRBV6-3 and J is TRBJ1-2, with D unclear. Between the trimmed V and J ends, which lost 0 bases and 4 bases, there was a span of 6 bases. The CDR3 has 13 amino acids. Per germline, CDR1 MNHEY and CDR2 SVGEGT. CDR3 loop: CASSYSAVYGYTF. The CDR3 nucleotides are TGTGCCAGCAGTTACTCGGCCGTCTATGGCTACACCTTC.

This clonotype was detected ten times or more. This rearrangement joins TRBV12-3 or TRBV12-4 to TRBJ2-1, with 8 nucleotides matching TRBD1. The CDR3 is 15 amino acids. J lost 7 bases, V lost 2 bases, and 7 bases had no gene match. CDR3 nucleotides: TGTGCCAGCAGTTTACAGGGGGCAGGGTGGAATGAGCAGTTCTTC. Translated: CASSLQGAGWNEQFF.

This clonotype was picked up many times. The genes are TRBV12-3 or TRBV12-4 and TRBJ2-3; D is unresolved. The CDR3 extends over 13 amino acids. V shed 6 bases and J shed 2 bases, with 9 bases lying between them. The CDR3 region has the DNA TGTGCCAGCAGACGACATGACACAGATACGCAGTATTTT. Translation gives CASRRHDTDTQYF.